This T cell receptor (beta chain) was profiled in a study of control samples from healthy donors and cancer patients. The CDR3 runs to 13 residues. Trimming took off 9 bases at V and 1 base at J, with 12 bases between the two ends. Germline CDR1 and CDR2: LGHDT and YNNKEL (reference sequence). The data were produced by immunoSEQ multiplex PCR, yet TCRdb's version contains in-frame clones alone and is incomplete. The sample has 50,000 or so clones, 80% seen once. Sequencing was carried out using blood. This sequence originates from a man in his 70s in good health. J is TRBJ1-1 and V is TRBV3-1 (or the pseudogene TRBV3-2); D gene unclear. The CDR3 coding sequence is TGTGCCAGTCGTGTAGCGGGGAACACTGAAGCTTTCTTT. Protein: CASRVAGNTEAFF.